This T cell receptor (beta chain) is drawn from a study of cytomegalovirus exposure and HLA in healthy donors. In the PCR, 60 Vbeta and 13 Jbeta primers were used. TCRdb's copy holds only in-frame clones and misses some; the assay was immunoSEQ multiplex PCR. The table lists about 160,000 clones, about 77% of them singletons. The germline V and J ends were trimmed by 4 bases and 7 bases, with 14 bases remaining between them. This CDR3 has 14 residues. CDR1 is MRHNA, CDR2 SNTAGT, per germline. The TCR sequence derives from a woman between 50 and 59 years old in good health and CMV-seronegative. Specimen: PBMCs. The V gene is TRBV6-4, the J gene TRBJ2-1; TRBD1 is a possible D gene (5 bases). This chain's CDR3 is CASSVQVGYNEQFF. CDR3 bases: TGTGCCAGCAGTGTACAGGTGGGATATAATGAGCAGTTCTTC.